Here is one T cell receptor (beta chain) with its context. The antigen remains unidentified. These data belong to a study of CD8 T cells in Susac syndrome. CD8+ and CD4+ blood T cells underwent TCR beta sequencing. Study outcomes and limitations: The number of individuals included in the study's TCR sequencing and HLA analysis was acknowledged as relatively small.

It was with random hexamers that roughly 0.5 to 1 ug RNA was reverse transcribed. By means of immunoSEQ multiplex PCR, TCR beta CDR3 spanning 54 Vbeta and 13 Jbeta underwent amplification. TCRdb ran MiXCR on the immunoSEQ multiplex PCR reads and lists one entry per CDR3 protein. The repertoire includes some 130,000 distinct CDR3 sequences, approximately 95% of them detected once, and about 0.18% sits in the top ten. V was trimmed by 0 bases and J by 1 base, leaving 7 bases between them. This CDR3 is built from 14 residues. CDR1 is SGDLS, CDR2 YYNGEE, per germline. The clonotype originates from a human donor with Susac syndrome. The material sequenced was CD8+ T cells from PBMCs. The chain links TRBV9 to TRBJ2-5; D unclear. CDR3: CASSVESSQETQYF. The CDR3 DNA sequence: TGTGCCAGCAGCGTAGAGTCTAGCCAAGAGACCCAGTACTTC.